The 24 T cell receptor beta chains listed next were all sequenced from one sample in a study of cytomegalovirus exposure and HLA in healthy donors. Some clones are missing from TCRdb's copy, which holds only in-frame ones; the method was immunoSEQ multiplex PCR. The data contain 100,000 to 150,000 clones, roughly 89% of them singletons. Material: PBMCs. The receptors derive from a woman between 18 and 29 years old in good health and CMV-seronegative.

V is TRBV27 and J is TRBJ1-1, with a possible D match to TRBD1 (6 bases). The germline V gene encodes CDR1 MNHEY and CDR2 SMNVEV (reference sequence). This CDR3 has 15 residues. The V end lost 5 bases, the J end lost 2 bases, and 15 bases lay between the germline ends. CDR3 in amino acids: CASSPFDRLNTEAFF. CDR3 nucleotides: TGTGCCAGCAGTCCTTTTGACAGGCTTAACACTGAAGCTTTCTTT.

The CDR3 loop is CASSLFRGADQPQHF. The DNA of the CDR3 is TGTGCCAGTAGTCTTTTCCGGGGGGCAGATCAGCCCCAGCATTTT. The chain recombines TRBV19 with TRBJ1-5; D may be TRBD1 (6 bases). The V end was cut by 5 bases, the J end by 5 bases, with 16 bases between. The CDR3 covers 15 residues. Germline V lookup: CDR1 LNHDA, CDR2 SQIVND (reference sequence).

This chain links TRBV5-4 with TRBJ1-1; no reliable D call. This CDR3 spans 14 amino acids. V lost 1 base to trimming and J lost 1 base, with 8 bases between them. Germline V gene data show CDR1 as SGHNT and CDR2 as YYREEE (reference sequence). The CDR3 region is CASSLSHQNTEAFF. The CDR3 coding sequence is TGTGCCAGCAGCTTGTCACACCAGAACACTGAAGCTTTCTTT.

The chain is built from TRBV4-1 and TRBJ1-4, with no clear D. V gave up 1 base and J gave up 3 bases, with 6 bases separating them. The germline V gene encodes CDR1 MGHRA and CDR2 YSYEKL. The CDR3 sequence is 14 residues long. CDR3 DNA: TGCGCCAGCAGCCAAGGAGGTCCTAATGAAAAACTGTTTTTT. It translates to CASSQGGPNEKLFF.

This clone was seen only once. This sequence joins TRBV27 and TRBJ1-2; weak D call: TRBD1 (5 bases). In germline, CDR1 is MNHEY, CDR2 SMNVEV (reference sequence). The CDR3 totals 14 residues. V lost 3 bases and J lost 4, with 12 bases in between. The CDR3 bases are TGTGCCAGCAGTTTGTGGGGCTCTGGCTATGGCTACACCTTC. Translating it yields CASSLWGSGYGYTF.

The rearrangement links TRBV19 to TRBJ1-5, with 8 bases identical to TRBD1. Germline trimming cut 5 bases from V and 10 bases from J; bases unmatched to any gene: 13. Per the germline V gene, CDR1 is LNHDA and CDR2 is SQIVND (reference sequence). The CDR3 extends over 15 amino acids. The CDR3 reads CASSRGTGRDPPQHF. The DNA of the CDR3 is TGTGCCAGTAGTCGGGGGACAGGACGCGATCCTCCCCAGCATTTT. The full variable domain, with the rest looked up from reference TRBV19 and TRBJ1-5, is DGGITQSPKYLFRKEGQNVTLSCEQNLNHDAMYWYRQDPGQGLRLIYYSQIVNDFQKGDIAEGYSVSREKKESFPLTVTSAQKNPTAFYLCASSRGTGRDPPQHFGDGTRLSIL.

The chain uses TRBV20-1 and TRBJ1-5, with no clear D. CDR1 DFQATT and CDR2 SNEGSKA come from the germline V gene (reference sequence). V shed 3 bases and J shed 2 bases, with 2 bases lying between them. The CDR3 is made up of 11 amino acids. The CDR3 nucleotides read TGCAGTGCTAGCGGCAATCAGCCCCAGCATTTT. This codes for CSASGNQPQHF.

V and J are TRBV5-8 and TRBJ2-2; no clear D. V lost 0 bases and J 4 bases, leaving 13 bases between the germline ends. This CDR3 has 16 residues. Germline V CDR1 and CDR2: SGHTS, YDEGEE. Here the CDR3 reads CASSLALLIGTGELFF. In DNA form, the CDR3 reads TGTGCCAGCAGCTTGGCTCTATTAATTGGCACCGGGGAGCTGTTTTTT.

This chain connects TRBV7-8 to TRBJ1-2; D might be TRBD1 (6 bases). The CDR3 has 16 amino acids. V was shortened by 5 bases and J by 4 bases, with 20 bases between the two germline ends. Germline assignment: CDR1 SGHVS and CDR2 FQNEAQ. CDR3 nucleotide sequence: TGTGCCAGCAGCGCGGGGGGCACTCCACTGCTCTATGGCTACACCTTC. The encoded protein is CASSAGGTPLLYGYTF.

The rearrangement joins TRBV5-1 to TRBJ2-6; D unclear. V was trimmed by 1 base and J by 4 bases, leaving 12 bases between them. Per the germline V gene, CDR1 is SGHRS and CDR2 is YFSETQ. The CDR3 has 16 amino acids. This CDR3 is CASSLPPAEGANVLTF. The DNA for the CDR3 is TGCGCCAGCAGCTTGCCCCCGGCGGAAGGGGCCAACGTCCTGACTTTC. Combining the CDR3 with reference TRBV5-1 and TRBJ2-6 gives the whole variable domain KAGVTQTPRYLIKTRGQQVTLSCSPISGHRSVSWYQQTPGQGLQFLFEYFSETQRNKGNFPGRFSGRQFSNSRSEMNVSTLELGDSALYLCASSLPPAEGANVLTFGAGSRLTVL.

This clone was detected only once. The rearrangement joins TRBV29-1 to TRBJ2-7, with 8 bases matching TRBD1. The J segment lost 0 bases and the V segment lost 6 bases, leaving 7 bases of the junction unmatched. The CDR3 runs 14 residues. Germline CDR1 reads SQVTM; CDR2 reads ANQGSEA. The CDR3 DNA sequence: TGCAGCGTAGGACAGGGCTTAGGCTCCTACGAGCAGTACTTC. This gives the protein CSVGQGLGSYEQYF.

This chain connects TRBV11-3 to TRBJ2-2, with D perhaps matching TRBD2 (5 bases). V was cut by 1 base and J by 4 bases, with 10 bases left in between. Germline CDR1 and CDR2: SGHNT and YENEEA. The CDR3 has 15 amino acids. The CDR3 DNA sequence: TGTGCCAGCAGCTTAGGAGGGCATTCCACCGGGGAGCTGTTTTTT. It encodes CASSLGGHSTGELFF.

Written as DNA, the CDR3 is TGCGCCAGCAGCTTGACGCCGACAGATGAAGCTTTCTTT. Its translation: CASSLTPTDEAFF. The chain combines TRBV5-1 with TRBJ1-1; D perhaps matches TRBD1 (5 bases). The CDR3 runs to 13 residues. Germline CDR1 is SGHRS and CDR2 is YFSETQ. V was clipped by 1 base and J by 7 bases, with 11 bases between them.

The V and J genes are TRBV5-1 and TRBJ1-5, with D possibly TRBD1 on 6 matching bases. V was trimmed by 0 bases and J by 6 bases, leaving 10 bases between them. Germline V CDR1 and CDR2: SGHRS, YFSETQ. The CDR3 totals 14 residues. The CDR3 here is CASSLGAGVQPQHF. The CDR3 DNA is TGCGCCAGCAGCTTGGGGGCAGGGGTTCAGCCCCAGCATTTT.

The V and J genes are TRBV29-1 and TRBJ1-1; a weak D match, TRBD1 (6 bases). V shed 5 bases and J shed 1 base, with 8 bases lying between them. CDR3 size: 12 residues. CDR1 is SQVTM, CDR2 ANQGSEA, per germline. The CDR3 DNA reads as TGCAGCGTTTCCAGGGGGAACACTGAAGCTTTCTTT. It specifies CSVSRGNTEAFF. The variable domain in full, completed from reference TRBV29-1 and TRBJ1-1, reads SAVISQKPSRDICQRGTSLTIQCQVDSQVTMMFWYRQQPGQSLTLIATANQGSEATYESGFVIDKFPISRPNLTFSTLTVSNMSPEDSSIYLCSVSRGNTEAFFGQGTRLTVV.

The chain employs TRBV19 and TRBJ1-2; no clear D gene. This CDR3 has 12 amino acids. The V end was cut by 1 base, the J end by 8 bases, with 8 bases between. Germline CDR1 LNHDA, CDR2 SQIVND (reference sequence). This chain's CDR3 is CASSIVPGGYTF. In DNA form, the CDR3 reads TGTGCCAGTAGTATAGTACCGGGGGGCTACACCTTC.

The chain recombines TRBV6-5 with TRBJ2-1, with 7 bases lining up with TRBD2. The germline V gene has CDR1 MNHEY and CDR2 SVGAGI. The V gene end was trimmed by 0 bases and the J gene end by 7 bases; junction bases not matched to a gene: 6. The length of the CDR3 is 15 residues. The CDR3 reads CASSYSQGLPNEQFF. CDR3 nucleotides: TGTGCCAGCAGTTACTCCCAGGGACTACCTAATGAGCAGTTCTTC.

The chain links TRBV29-1 to TRBJ2-7, with D possibly being TRBD2 (6 bases). The CDR3 has 13 residues. Trimming left V 4 bases short and J 2 bases short, with 12 bases between. Looked up from germline, CDR1 is SQVTM and CDR2 is ANQGSEA. CDR3 amino acids: CSVGGGLTYEQYF. The CDR3 nucleotides read TGCAGCGTTGGGGGAGGTTTAACCTACGAGCAGTACTTC.

This clone showed up just once. This rearrangement joins TRBV9 to TRBJ1-5; D is possibly TRBD1 (5 bases). CDR1 and CDR2 from the germline V gene are SGDLS and YYNGEE. The CDR3 extends over 17 amino acids. V lost 0 bases, J lost 2 bases, and 15 bases lay in between. Written as DNA, the CDR3 is TGTGCCAGCAGCGTAGGGTCGGGACTCGAAGGCAATCAGCCCCAGCATTTT. Amino acid sequence: CASSVGSGLEGNQPQHF.

This chain connects TRBV9 to TRBJ2-5; TRBD2 is a possible D gene (6 bases). The CDR3 length is 15 residues. V was pared by 1 base and J by 4 bases, with 14 bases between. Germline CDR1 SGDLS, CDR2 YYNGEE. CDR3 nucleotides: TGTGCCAGCAGCGTATCGGACTACTCGACAGAGACCCAGTACTTC. Its protein product is CASSVSDYSTETQYF.

This chain connects TRBV5-4 to TRBJ2-3; no reliable D call. This CDR3 comprises 16 residues. Looked up from germline, CDR1 is SGHNT and CDR2 is YYREEE (reference sequence). V was clipped by 6 bases and J by 0 bases, with 17 bases between them. The CDR3 sequence: CASNDWASYSTDTQYF. The CDR3 DNA reads as TGTGCCAGCAACGATTGGGCTTCTTATAGCACAGATACGCAGTATTTT.

V gene TRBV7-9 combines with J gene TRBJ1-4; 8 bases match TRBD1. Germline CDR1 reads SEHNR; CDR2 reads FQNEAQ (reference sequence). V was pared by 8 bases and J by 6 bases, with 5 bases of the junction left unmatched. This CDR3 has 13 amino acids. The CDR3 region is CASQDRVDEKLFF. The CDR3 bases are TGTGCCAGCCAGGACAGGGTGGATGAAAAACTGTTTTTT.

The chain has TRBV6-6 and TRBJ1-2; 7 bases align to TRBD1. Unmatched junction bases numbered 7, after V lost 0 bases and J lost 6 bases. Per the germline V gene, CDR1 is MNHNY and CDR2 is SVGAGI (reference sequence). This CDR3 is 15 amino acids long. The DNA for the CDR3 is TGTGCCAGCAGTTACTCGACCGGGACAGAAAATGGCTACACCTTC. Amino acids: CASSYSTGTENGYTF.

The J gene is TRBJ1-1, the V gene TRBV20-1; unclear D gene. This CDR3 has 10 residues. The V gene's germline CDR1 is DFQATT and CDR2 SNEGSKA (reference sequence). V lost 5 bases and J lost 14, with 15 bases in between. CDR3 nucleotides: TGCAGTGCTTGGGGAAATGCGGGCTTCTTT. Protein: CSAWGNAGFF.